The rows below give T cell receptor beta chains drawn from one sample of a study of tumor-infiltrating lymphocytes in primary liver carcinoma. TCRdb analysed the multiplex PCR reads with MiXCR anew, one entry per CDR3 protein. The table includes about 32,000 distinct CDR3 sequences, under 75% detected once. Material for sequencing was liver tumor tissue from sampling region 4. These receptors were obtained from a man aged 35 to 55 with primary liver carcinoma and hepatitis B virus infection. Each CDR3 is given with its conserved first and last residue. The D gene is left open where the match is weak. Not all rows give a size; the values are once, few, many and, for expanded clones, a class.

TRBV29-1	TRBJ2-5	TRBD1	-	CSIDRGLETQYF	TGCAGCATTGACAGGGGACTAGAGACCCAGTACTTC
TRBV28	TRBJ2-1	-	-	CATGRGDLYNGQFF	TGTGCCACCGGTCGTGGGGATTTATACAATGGGCAGTTCTTC
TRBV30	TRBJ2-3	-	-	CAWTRLEASTDTQYF	TGTGCCTGGACACGTCTGGAGGCCAGCACAGATACGCAGTATTTT
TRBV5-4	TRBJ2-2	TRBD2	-	CASSQTGLVGAWELFF	TGTGCCAGCAGCCAAACGGGACTAGTGGGAGCCTGGGAGCTGTTTTTT
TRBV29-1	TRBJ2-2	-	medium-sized	CSVLREDTGELFF	TGCAGCGTTCTCAGGGAGGACACCGGGGAGCTGTTTTTT
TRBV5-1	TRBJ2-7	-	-	CASSLAAGESEQYF	TGCGCCAGCAGCTTGGCAGCTGGTGAATCCGAGCAGTACTTC
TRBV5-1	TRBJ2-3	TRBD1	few	CASRTPSANRGQSTDTQYF	TGCGCTAGCAGAACCCCCAGCGCGAACAGGGGCCAAAGCACAGATACGCAGTATTTT
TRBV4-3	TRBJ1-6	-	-	CASSFWDGGRNSPLHF	TGCGCCAGCAGCTTCTGGGACGGGGGGAGGAATTCACCCCTCCACTTT
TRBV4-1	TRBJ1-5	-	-	CACCPIEGSNQPQHF	TGCGCCTGCTGCCCCATAGAGGGGAGCAATCAGCCCCAGCATTTT
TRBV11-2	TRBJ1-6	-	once	CGSSQGQGANSPLHF	TGTGGCAGCAGCCAAGGGCAGGGAGCGAATTCACCCCTCCACTTT
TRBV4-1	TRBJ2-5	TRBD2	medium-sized	CASSPPASGPGETQYF	TGCGCCAGCAGCCCTCCGGCTAGCGGCCCTGGAGAGACCCAGTACTTC
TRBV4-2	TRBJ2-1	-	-	CVSSHAGGQGKNEHFF	TGTGTCAGCAGCCACGCCGGGGGGCAGGGGAAGAATGAGCATTTCTTC
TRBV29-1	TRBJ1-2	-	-	CSVEVEGPGIGCTF	TGCAGTGTTGAAGTCGAAGGACCCGGTATTGGCTGCACCTTC
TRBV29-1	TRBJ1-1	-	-	CSVGVGRGMNTEAFF	TGCAGCGTTGGGGTAGGGCGGGGAATGAACACTGAAGCTTTCTTT
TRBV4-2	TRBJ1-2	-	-	CVSSQETAQGLNYGYTF	TGCGTCAGCAGCCAAGAAACCGCCCAGGGGCTTAACTATGGCTACACCTTT
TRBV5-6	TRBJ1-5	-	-	CASRSTWGGDQPRHF	TGTGCCAGCAGGTCTACTTGGGGGGGCGATCAGCCCCGACATTTT
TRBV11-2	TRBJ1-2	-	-	CASSVMGVSGYTF	TGTGCCAGCAGCGTAATGGGAGTATCTGGGTACACCTTC
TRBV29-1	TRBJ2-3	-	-	CSVVPRSCTDTQYF	TGCAGCGTTGTTCCGAGGTCTTGCACAGACACGCAGTATTTT
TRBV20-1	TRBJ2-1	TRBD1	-	CSAAGGTGTYNEQFF	TGCAGTGCCGCTGGAGGGACAGGGACCTACAATGAGCAGTTCTTC
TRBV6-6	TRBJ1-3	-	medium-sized	CASSPGGGSGNTIYF	TGTGCCAGCAGTCCCGGGGGGGGCTCTGGAAACACCATATATTTT
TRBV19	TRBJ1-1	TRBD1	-	CARQGATLNEVFF	TGTGCCCGTCAGGGGGCCACTTTGAATGAAGTTTTCTTT
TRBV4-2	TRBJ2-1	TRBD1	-	CASCHAGGQGNDEQFF	TGTGCCAGCTGCCATGCCGGGGGACAGGGGAACGATGAGCAGTTCTTC
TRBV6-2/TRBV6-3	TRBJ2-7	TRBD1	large	CASSLRDRAHEQYF	TGTGCCAGCAGCCTCCGGGACAGGGCCCACGAGCAGTACTTC
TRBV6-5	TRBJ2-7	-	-	CASIGLLGNEQYF	TGTGCCAGCATCGGACTACTTGGGAACGAGCAGTACTTC
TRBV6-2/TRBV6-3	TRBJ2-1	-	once	CASTSRTEAYYNEQFF	TGTGCAAGCACCTCAAGAACCGAGGCTTATTACAATGAGCAGTTTTTC
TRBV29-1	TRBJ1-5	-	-	CSAVVQINQPQHF	TGCAGCGCCGTCGTACAGATCAATCAGCCCCAGCATTTT
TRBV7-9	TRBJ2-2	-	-	CASSFSRTAANTGELFF	TGTGCCAGCAGCTTTTCCAGGACAGCCGCGAACACCGGGGAGCTTTTTTTT
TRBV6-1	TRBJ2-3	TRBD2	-	CVSTEIEGGRTDTQYF	TGTGTCAGCACTGAAATAGAGGGAGGGAGGACGGATACGCAGTATTTT
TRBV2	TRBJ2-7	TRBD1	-	CAGSENRQGLFGEQYF	TGTGCCGGCAGTGAGAATAGACAGGGTCTCTTCGGCGAGCAGTACTTC
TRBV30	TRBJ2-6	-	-	CAWSRMSGADDLTF	TGTGCCTGGAGTCGCATGTCTGGGGCCGACGACCTGACTTTC
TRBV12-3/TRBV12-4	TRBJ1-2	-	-	CASSLGQGVDYGYIF	TGTGCCAGCAGTTTGGGTCAGGGAGTCGACTACGGCTACATCTTC
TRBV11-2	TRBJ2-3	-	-	CGSSLPCRADTQYF	TGTGGCAGCAGCCTCCCGTGCCGGGCAGATACGCAGTATTTT
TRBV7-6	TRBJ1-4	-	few	CASSLDRQAGDEKLFF	TGTGCCAGCAGCTTGGATAGACAGGCGGGGGACGAAAAACTGTTTTTT
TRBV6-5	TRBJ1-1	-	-	CAISRTVETEAFF	TGTGCTATCAGTAGGACAGTGGAAACAGAAGCTTTCTTT
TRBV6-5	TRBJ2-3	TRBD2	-	CASNSEVVREAHRYAVF	TGTGCCAGCAACTCGGAGGTCGTGCGGGAGGCCCACAGATACGCAGTATTT
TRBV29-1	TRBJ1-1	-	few	CSVRAGWEMNYEAFF	TGCAGCGTTCGGGCGGGGTGGGAAATGAACTATGAAGCTTTCTTT
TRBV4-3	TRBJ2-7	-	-	CASSQRQAGATCEQYF	TGCGCCAGCAGCCAACGACAAGCAGGAGCAACCTGCGAGCAGTACTTC
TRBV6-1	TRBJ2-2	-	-	CVSSEADTGELFF	TGTGTCAGCAGTGAAGCTGACACCGGGGAGCTCTTTTTT
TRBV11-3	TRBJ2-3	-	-	CASTSVPDRQYF	TGTGCCAGCACCTCTGTCCCTGATAGGCAGTATTTT
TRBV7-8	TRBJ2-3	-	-	CASSPARRVDTQYF	TGTGCCAGCAGCCCTGCCAGGCGGGTAGATACGCAGTATTTT